The 30 T cell receptor beta chains reported below all come from one sample, sequenced in a study of Ad26.COV2.S vaccination and SARS-CoV-2 variants. Repertoires were generated with immunoSEQ multiplex PCR, while TCRdb's copy carries only in-frame clones and drops some. The table records around 300,000 clones, about 89% of them present only once. The sample's treatment: 19 received Ad26.COV2.S at low or high dose, single or two shots; 5 received placebo; per-sample allocation not given. The investigators took samples on day 63 after the first vaccine or placebo injection. The input for sequencing was peripheral blood, taken in a trial of Ad26.COV2.S vaccine versus placebo. These receptors originate from a person aged 18-60 years who received the Ad26.COV2.S COVID-19 vaccine or a placebo.

The rearrangement uses TRBV19 and TRBJ2-1; D may be TRBD1 (6 bases). Trimming took off 6 bases at V and 4 bases at J, with 10 bases between the two ends. This CDR3 is built from 13 residues. Germline CDR1 is LNHDA and CDR2 is SQIVND (reference sequence). Written as DNA, the CDR3 is TGTGCCAGTAGCAACAGGGAATACAATGAGCAGTTCTTC. As protein: CASSNREYNEQFF.

The chain links TRBV2 to TRBJ1-6; D is unresolved. V lost 2 bases, J lost 0 bases, and 8 bases lay in between. The CDR3 length is 16 residues. Germline V lookup: CDR1 SNHLY, CDR2 FYNNEI. The CDR3 is CASSEPRSSYNSPLHF. The CDR3 DNA reads as TGTGCCAGCAGTGAACCCAGGAGCTCCTATAATTCACCCCTCCACTTT.

The chain joins TRBV7-8 to TRBJ1-5, with D maybe TRBD1 (5 bases). Germline loops: CDR1 SGHVS, CDR2 FQNEAQ. CDR3 length: 15 residues. The ends were cut back, 5 bases at V and 1 base at J, with 12 bases in the middle. The CDR3 nucleotides are TGTGCCAGCAGCCCCTGGGGCCGCAGCAATCAGCCCCAGCATTTT. Its translation: CASSPWGRSNQPQHF.

The DNA for the CDR3 is TGTGCCAGCAGCCTCCCCCTCGGGACAGGGGGATCTGGGGCCAACGTCCTGACTTTC. Translation gives CASSLPLGTGGSGANVLTF. V usage is TRBV3-1 (or the pseudogene TRBV3-2) and J usage is TRBJ2-6; 11 nucleotides match TRBD1. V lost 4 bases, J lost 1 base, and 9 bases stayed unmatched. CDR3 length equals 19 residues. Germline CDR1 and CDR2: LGHDT and YNNKEL (reference sequence).

CDR3 amino acids: CASSQEKAAIDTGELFF. The CDR3 DNA follows: TGTGCCAGCAGCCAAGAAAAAGCGGCAATAGACACCGGGGAGCTGTTTTTT. The V call is TRBV14, the J call TRBJ2-2; perhaps TRBD2 as D (5 bases). The CDR3 sequence is 17 residues long. CDR1 is SGHDN, CDR2 FVKESK, per germline. Between the trimmed V and J ends, which lost 0 bases and 3 bases, there was a span of 14 bases.

This clone has a handful of counts. The chain has TRBV5-6 and TRBJ2-7; perhaps TRBD2 as D (5 bases). This CDR3 region has 13 residues. Germline loops: CDR1 SGHDT, CDR2 YYEEEE. V lost 4 bases to trimming and J lost 4 bases, with 12 bases between them. For the CDR3, the DNA is TGTGCCAGCAGCGCTGTCGGGGATTACGAGCAGTACTTC. Translating it yields CASSAVGDYEQYF. The variable domain in full, with the rest retrieved from reference TRBV5-6 and TRBJ2-7, is DAGVTQSPTHLIKTRGQQVTLRCSPKSGHDTVSWYQQALGQGPQFIFQYYEEEERQRGNFPDRFSGHQFPNYSSELNVNALLLGDSALYLCASSAVGDYEQYFGPGTRLTVT.

The V gene is TRBV6-5, the J gene TRBJ2-7; TRBD2 matches at 11 bases. Per the germline V gene, CDR1 is MNHEY and CDR2 is SVGAGI. The CDR3 spans 16 residues. The V and J ends lost 0 bases and 6 bases, in that order; junction bases with no gene match: 7. The CDR3 reads CASSYSTSGRLFEQYF. CDR3 DNA sequence: TGTGCCAGCAGTTACTCAACTAGCGGGAGACTGTTCGAGCAGTACTTC.

This clone turned up a few times. The rearrangement uses TRBV7-8 and TRBJ1-6; 7 nucleotides agree with TRBD1. The V gene end was trimmed by 2 bases and the J gene end by 0 bases; junction bases not matched to a gene: 7. From germline, CDR1 is SGHVS and CDR2 FQNEAQ. The CDR3 covers 18 residues. This chain's CDR3 is CASSLMDRRSSYNSPLHF. The CDR3 DNA sequence: TGTGCCAGCAGCTTAATGGACAGGCGGAGCTCCTATAATTCACCCCTCCACTTT.

The chain carries TRBV28 and TRBJ2-5; 9 bases are a match to TRBD1. The V segment lost 4 bases and the J segment 1 base; nucleotides outside the gene matches: 7. Germline CDR1 MDHEN, CDR2 SYDVKM. The CDR3 sequence is 16 residues long. In DNA form, the CDR3 reads TGTGCCAGCAGTTCACAGGGGGCCCCGTTCCAAGAGACCCAGTACTTC. This sequence encodes CASSSQGAPFQETQYF. Supplemented by reference TRBV28 and TRBJ2-5, the full variable domain reads DVKVTQSSRYLVKRTGEKVFLECVQDMDHENMFWYRQDPGLGLRLIYFSYDVKMKEKGDIPEGYSVSREKKERFSLILESASTNQTSMYLCASSSQGAPFQETQYFGPGTRLLVL.

This rearrangement joins TRBV7-2 to TRBJ2-3; TRBD2 aligns across 14 bases. The CDR3 is 18 amino acids. In germline, CDR1 is SGHTA, CDR2 FQGNSA. Trimming removed 5 bases from V and 3 bases from J; junction bases left unmatched: 10. The CDR3, as DNA: TGTGCCAGCAGCCCTCGACTAGCGGGGGGGACGAGGACAGATACGCAGTATTTT. Its translation: CASSPRLAGGTRTDTQYF.

The rearrangement joins TRBV6-1 to TRBJ2-7, with 8 nucleotides matching TRBD2. The junction had 5 bases not matched to a gene; V was cut back by 0 bases and J by 7 bases. CDR1 and CDR2 from the germline V gene are MNHNS and SASEGT. The CDR3 runs to 14 residues. CDR3 sequence: CASSEASGMGEQYF. The CDR3 DNA sequence: TGTGCCAGCAGTGAAGCTAGCGGGATGGGAGAGCAGTACTTC.

The V call is TRBV29-1, the J call TRBJ2-7; D is perhaps TRBD2 (5 bases). The CDR3 is 13 amino acids. The germline V and J ends were trimmed by 6 bases and 1 base, with 13 bases remaining between them. Germline CDR1 SQVTM, CDR2 ANQGSEA. As DNA, the CDR3 is TGCAGCGTATACGGAACGGGGTCCTACGAGCAGTACTTC. Translating it yields CSVYGTGSYEQYF.

The genes are TRBV5-6 and TRBJ1-2, with D possibly being TRBD1 (6 bases). Germline loops: CDR1 SGHDT, CDR2 YYEEEE. V was cut by 2 bases and J by 1 base, with 6 bases left in between. The CDR3 is 13 amino acids. The CDR3 region is CASSLQGNYGYTF. As DNA, the CDR3 is TGTGCCAGCAGCTTACAGGGTAACTATGGCTACACCTTC.

This chain links TRBV4-3 with TRBJ1-2; a weak D match, TRBD1 (5 bases). Per germline, CDR1 LGHNA and CDR2 YSLEER. The V and J ends lost 0 bases and 6 bases respectively, with 17 bases between them. This CDR3 region has 16 residues. The DNA of the CDR3 is TGCGCCAGCAGCCAAGAAAGGGGTCGCCGGGTAGATGGCTACACCTTC. Amino acids: CASSQERGRRVDGYTF.

The V and J genes are TRBV28 and TRBJ2-1, with 13 nucleotides matching TRBD2. The germline V gene encodes CDR1 MDHEN and CDR2 SYDVKM. CDR3 length equals 20 residues. Unmatched junction bases numbered 13, after V lost 2 bases and J lost 3 bases. The CDR3 region has the DNA TGTGCCAGCAGTTTACGGGCCTACATCGGGACTAGCGGGATCTACAATGAGCAGTTCTTC. Residues: CASSLRAYIGTSGIYNEQFF.

The chain is built from TRBV2 and TRBJ1-3; possible D gene TRBD1, 5 bases. The CDR3 runs 16 residues. V gave up 4 bases and J gave up 0 bases, with 13 bases separating them. CDR1 and CDR2 (germline): SNHLY, FYNNEI. The CDR3, as DNA: TGTGCCAGCAGTGCAGGCAGGGCTTACTCTGGAAACACCATATATTTT. It codes for CASSAGRAYSGNTIYF.

The chain joins TRBV28 to TRBJ2-7, with TRBD1 matching 9 bases. The V gene end was trimmed by 6 bases and the J gene end by 5 bases; junction bases not matched to a gene: 8. Germline assignment: CDR1 MDHEN and CDR2 SYDVKM. The CDR3 loop spans 14 amino acids. The CDR3 bases are TGTGCCAGCAGCACCGGGACAGGGATAAACGAGCAGTACTTC. This translates into CASSTGTGINEQYF. Full variable domain (rest looked up from reference TRBV28 and TRBJ2-7): DVKVTQSSRYLVKRTGEKVFLECVQDMDHENMFWYRQDPGLGLRLIYFSYDVKMKEKGDIPEGYSVSREKKERFSLILESASTNQTSMYLCASSTGTGINEQYFGPGTRLTVT.

Only a few counts were recorded for this clone. CDR3 nucleotides: TGTGCCAGCAGCTTAGCGGCAGATACGCAGTATTTT. It encodes CASSLAADTQYF. The V call is TRBV7-9, the J call TRBJ2-3, with D unresolved. The CDR3 runs to 12 residues. Trimming removed 0 bases at V and 4 bases at J, with 2 bases between. CDR1 is SEHNR, CDR2 FQNEAQ, per germline (reference sequence). The complete variable domain, with remaining parts taken from reference TRBV7-9 and TRBJ2-3, reads DTGVSQNPRHKITKRGQNVTFRCDPISEHNRLYWYRQTLGQGPEFLTYFQNEAQLEKSRLLSDRFSAERPKGSFSTLEIQRTEQGDSAMYLCASSLAADTQYFGPGTRLTVL.

This chain uses TRBV21-1 with TRBJ2-2. TRBV21-1 is an annotated pseudogene. There are 15 residues in the CDR3. DNA of the CDR3: TGTGCCAGCAGCAAAGCGCACCCGAACACCGGGGAGCTGTTTTTT. Amino acid sequence: CASSKAHPNTGELFF.

The table lists this clone with a count of one. The chain joins TRBV3-1 (or the pseudogene TRBV3-2) to TRBJ2-7, with D possibly TRBD1 on 6 matching bases. V was trimmed by 2 bases and J by 7 bases, leaving 6 bases between them. Looked up from germline, CDR1 is LGHDT and CDR2 is YNNKEL (reference sequence). CDR3 length equals 11 residues. The CDR3 is CASSQTGEQYF. CDR3 nucleotides: TGTGCCAGCAGCCAAACAGGGGAGCAGTACTTC.

This clone is a singleton in its sample. The genes are TRBV4-2 and TRBJ2-5; D possibly corresponds to TRBD2 (5 bases). Deletions cut 0 bases from V and 5 bases from J, with 7 bases between. The germline V gene has CDR1 LGHNA and CDR2 YNFKEQ. The CDR3 has 13 residues. This CDR3 is CASSQEGSETQYF. The CDR3, as DNA: TGTGCCAGCAGCCAAGAAGGGAGCGAGACCCAGTACTTC.

The rearrangement joins TRBV5-4 to TRBJ2-3; 8 bases agree with TRBD1. CDR3 length equals 14 residues. Germline V gene data show CDR1 as SGHNT and CDR2 as YYREEE (reference sequence). The trim removed 5 bases at V and 2 bases at J, leaving 4 bases unmatched. The CDR3 DNA reads as TGTGCCAGCAGTGACAGGGGCGACACAGATACGCAGTATTTT. Translation: CASSDRGDTDTQYF.

Concerning this clone: The sample holds other DNA sequences that translate to the same CDR3. Written as DNA, the CDR3 is TGTGCCAGCAGTTCCGACAGGGGCCCCTACAATGAGCAGTTCTTC. It is translated as CASSSDRGPYNEQFF. The V and J genes are TRBV6-5 and TRBJ2-1; 8 bases are shared with TRBD1. The ends lost 4 bases at V and 2 bases at J; junction bases unmatched: 4. The CDR3 runs to 15 residues. Germline V gene sequence: CDR1 MNHEY, CDR2 SVGAGI.

In this sample, this clone turned up a few times. The chain combines TRBV3-1 (or the pseudogene TRBV3-2) with TRBJ2-2; D is possibly TRBD2 (5 bases). The CDR3 extends over 16 amino acids. CDR1 is LGHDT, CDR2 YNNKEL, per germline (reference sequence). The V end was cut by 3 bases, the J end by 0 bases, with 11 bases between. CDR3 nucleotides: TGTGCCAGCAGCCACCCCCTCGGGGCGAACACCGGGGAGCTGTTTTTT. Translating gives CASSHPLGANTGELFF.

This chain joins TRBV4-1 and TRBJ1-6, with TRBD1 matching over 10 bases. This CDR3 has 15 residues. With V trimmed by 2 bases and J by 7 bases, 2 bases remained unmatched. Germline values: CDR1 MGHRA, CDR2 YSYEKL. For the CDR3, the DNA is TGCGCCAGCAGCCAATGGACAGGGGGGAATTCACCCCTCCACTTT. Protein product: CASSQWTGGNSPLHF.

As DNA, the CDR3 is TGTGCCAGCAGCCCCGGGGACGAGACGGCATCCAATTCACCCCTCCACTTT. Protein: CASSPGDETASNSPLHF. The V call is TRBV3-1 (or the pseudogene TRBV3-2), the J call TRBJ1-6; D perhaps matches TRBD1 (5 bases). The germline V and J ends were trimmed by 4 bases and 7 bases, with 20 bases remaining between them. CDR1 LGHDT and CDR2 YNNKEL come from the germline V gene (reference sequence). The CDR3 runs 17 residues.

The chain links TRBV29-1 to TRBJ2-7, with D perhaps matching TRBD1 or TRBD2 (5 bases each). The CDR3 is made up of 13 amino acids. Trimming took 4 bases from V and 4 from J, leaving 14 bases between them. CDR1 is SQVTM, CDR2 ANQGSEA, per germline. CDR3 sequence (DNA): TGCAGCGTTGCGGCCCGGGGCTCGTACGAGCAGTACTTC. Translation: CSVAARGSYEQYF.

The rearrangement uses TRBV30 and TRBJ2-2; D ambiguous. Trimming pared 3 bases from V and 0 bases from J, leaving 2 bases between. This CDR3 contains 12 residues. Per the germline V gene, CDR1 is GTSNPN and CDR2 is SVGIG (reference sequence). The CDR3 bases are TGTGCCTGGAGACCGAACACCGGGGAGCTGTTTTTT. The encoded protein is CAWRPNTGELFF.

The gene calls are TRBV3-1 (or the pseudogene TRBV3-2) and TRBJ1-2; D is unresolved. The CDR3 sequence is 15 residues long. V was clipped by 8 bases and J by 1 base, with 17 bases between them. The germline gives CDR1 LGHDT, CDR2 YNNKEL (reference sequence). The CDR3 nucleotides read TGTGCCAGCCATACCCAGCACAGCAATAACTATGGCTACACCTTC. Protein product: CASHTQHSNNYGYTF.

This chain joins TRBV18 and TRBJ2-1, with no clear D. The germline gives CDR1 KGHSH, CDR2 LQKENI. V lost 6 bases to trimming and J lost 2 bases, with 20 bases between them. CDR3 size: 17 residues. The CDR3 DNA sequence: TGTGCCAGCTCTCACCGTTCGAAGATAGCTACCTACAATGAGCAGTTCTTC. This gives the protein CASSHRSKIATYNEQFF.